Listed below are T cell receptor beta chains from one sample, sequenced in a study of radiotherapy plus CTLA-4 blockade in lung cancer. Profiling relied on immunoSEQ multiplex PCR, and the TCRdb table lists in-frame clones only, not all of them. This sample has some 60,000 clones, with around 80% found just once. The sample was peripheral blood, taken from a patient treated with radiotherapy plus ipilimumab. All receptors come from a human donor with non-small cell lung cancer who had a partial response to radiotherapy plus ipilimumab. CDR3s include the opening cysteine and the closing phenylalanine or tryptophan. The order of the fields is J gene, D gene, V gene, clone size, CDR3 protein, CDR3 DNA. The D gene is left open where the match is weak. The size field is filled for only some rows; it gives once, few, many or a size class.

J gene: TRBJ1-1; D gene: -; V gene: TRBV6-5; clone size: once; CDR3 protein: CASRGAGAGDTEAFF; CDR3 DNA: TGTGCCAGCAGGGGCGCAGGGGCGGGGGACACTGAAGCTTTCTTT
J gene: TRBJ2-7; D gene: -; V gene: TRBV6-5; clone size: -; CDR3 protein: CASSYFRQQSYEQYF; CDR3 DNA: TGTGCCAGCAGTTACTTCCGACAGCAATCCTACGAGCAGTACTTC
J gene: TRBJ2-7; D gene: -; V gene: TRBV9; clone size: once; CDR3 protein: CASSGGQRWSYEQYF; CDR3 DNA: TGTGCCAGCAGCGGCGGACAGAGATGGTCCTACGAGCAGTACTTC
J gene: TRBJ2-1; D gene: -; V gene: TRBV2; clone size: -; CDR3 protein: CASSPDSINEQFF; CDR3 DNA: TGTGCCAGCAGTCCAGACAGCATCAATGAGCAGTTCTTC
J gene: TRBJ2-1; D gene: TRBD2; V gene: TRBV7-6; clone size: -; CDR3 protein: CASSIPSSGEQFF; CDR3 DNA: TGTGCCAGCAGCATACCCAGTAGCGGGGAGCAGTTCTTC
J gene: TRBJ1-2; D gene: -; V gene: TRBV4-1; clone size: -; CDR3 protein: CASSLRQFYGYTF; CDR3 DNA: TGCGCCAGCAGCCTAAGACAGTTCTATGGCTACACCTTC
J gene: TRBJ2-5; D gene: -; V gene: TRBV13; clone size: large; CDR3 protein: CASSKEGARFGETQYF; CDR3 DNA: TGTGCCAGCAGTAAGGAGGGGGCGCGCTTTGGAGAGACCCAGTACTTC
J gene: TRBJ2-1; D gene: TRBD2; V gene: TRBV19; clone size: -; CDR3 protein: CASSMKAGGPREQFF; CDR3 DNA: TGTGCCAGTAGTATGAAAGCGGGGGGGCCCCGGGAGCAGTTCTTC
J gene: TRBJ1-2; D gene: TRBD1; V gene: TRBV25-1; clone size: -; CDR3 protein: CASSEDSPGTGQGYTF; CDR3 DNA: TGTGCCAGCAGTGAGGATTCGCCCGGGACAGGGCAAGGCTACACCTTC
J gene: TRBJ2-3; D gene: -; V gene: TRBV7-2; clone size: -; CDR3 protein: CASSLDGRGRDTQYF; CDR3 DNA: TGTGCCAGCAGCTTAGACGGCAGGGGTCGAGATACGCAGTATTTT
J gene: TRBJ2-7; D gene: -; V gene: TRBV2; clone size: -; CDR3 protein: CASSDWSSYEQYF; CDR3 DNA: TGTGCCAGCAGTGACTGGAGCTCCTACGAGCAGTACTTC
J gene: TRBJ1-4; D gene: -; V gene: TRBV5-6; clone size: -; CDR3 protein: CASSLSSSGGKLFF; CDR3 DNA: TGTGCCAGCAGCTTGTCCTCGTCCGGGGGAAAACTGTTTTTT
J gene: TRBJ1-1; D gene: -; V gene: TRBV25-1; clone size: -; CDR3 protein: CASTGGSTEAFF; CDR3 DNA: TGTGCCAGCACCGGGGGGTCCACTGAAGCTTTCTTT
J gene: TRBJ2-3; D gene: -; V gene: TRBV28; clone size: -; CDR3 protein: CASSGRGSTDTQYF; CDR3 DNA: TGTGCCAGCTCGGGAAGAGGTAGCACAGATACGCAGTATTTT
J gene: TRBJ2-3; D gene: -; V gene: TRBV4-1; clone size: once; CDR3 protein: CASSQDGGQGAADTQYF; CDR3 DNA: TGCGCCAGCAGCCAAGATGGAGGGCAAGGGGCGGCAGATACGCAGTATTTT
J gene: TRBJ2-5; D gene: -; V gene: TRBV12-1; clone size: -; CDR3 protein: CASRAPGGARETQYF; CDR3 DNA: TGTGCCAGCAGAGCTCCAGGGGGCGCACGGGAGACCCAGTACTTC
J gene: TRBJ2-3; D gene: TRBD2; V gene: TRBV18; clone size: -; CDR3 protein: CASSPPLGVVAGVSTDTQYF; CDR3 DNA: TGTGCCAGCTCACCACCGTTGGGTGTGGTAGCGGGGGTGAGCACAGATACGCAGTATTTT
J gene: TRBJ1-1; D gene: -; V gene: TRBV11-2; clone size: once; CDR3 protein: CASSISYRVTDTEAFF; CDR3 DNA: TGTGCCAGCAGCATTAGCTACAGGGTGACGGACACTGAAGCTTTCTTT
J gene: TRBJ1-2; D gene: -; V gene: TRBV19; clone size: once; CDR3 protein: CASSSGPYGYTF; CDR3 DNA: TGTGCCAGTAGTTCTGGGCCCTATGGCTACACCTTC
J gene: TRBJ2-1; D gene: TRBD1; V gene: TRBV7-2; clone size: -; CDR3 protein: CASSLDYRGDEQFF; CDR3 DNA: TGTGCCAGCAGCTTAGATTACAGGGGCGATGAGCAGTTCTTC
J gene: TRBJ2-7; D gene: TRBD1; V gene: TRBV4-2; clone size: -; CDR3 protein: CASSQVGTGEDEQYF; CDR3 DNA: TGTGCCAGCAGCCAAGTGGGGACAGGGGAGGACGAGCAGTACTTC
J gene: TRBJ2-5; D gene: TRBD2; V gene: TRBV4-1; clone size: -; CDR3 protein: CASSQEAGGRIETQYF; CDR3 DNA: TGCGCCAGCAGCCAAGAAGCGGGGGGACGAATAGAGACCCAGTACTTC
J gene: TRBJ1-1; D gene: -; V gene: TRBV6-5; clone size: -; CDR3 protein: CASTWAANTEAFF; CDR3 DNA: TGTGCCAGCACTTGGGCAGCGAACACTGAAGCTTTCTTT
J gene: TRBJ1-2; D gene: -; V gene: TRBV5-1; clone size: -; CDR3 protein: CASANGGVGGYTF; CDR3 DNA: TGCGCCAGCGCCAACGGCGGTGTTGGTGGCTACACCTTC
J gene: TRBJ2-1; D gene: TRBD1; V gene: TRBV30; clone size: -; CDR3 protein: CAWSIPGGPYNEQFF; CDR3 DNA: TGTGCCTGGAGTATCCCAGGGGGACCCTACAATGAGCAGTTCTTC
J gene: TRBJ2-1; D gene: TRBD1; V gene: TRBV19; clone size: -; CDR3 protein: CASRRGQGRGEQFF; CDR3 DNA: TGTGCCAGTAGACGAGGACAGGGGAGGGGTGAGCAGTTCTTC
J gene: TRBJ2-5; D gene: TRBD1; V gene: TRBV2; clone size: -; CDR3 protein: CASNRGEETQYF; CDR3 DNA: TGTGCCAGCAACAGGGGCGAAGAGACCCAGTACTTC
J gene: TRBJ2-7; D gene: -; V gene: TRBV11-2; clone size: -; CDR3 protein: CASSFTGTYEQYF; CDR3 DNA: TGTGCCAGCAGCTTTACAGGCACCTACGAGCAGTACTTC
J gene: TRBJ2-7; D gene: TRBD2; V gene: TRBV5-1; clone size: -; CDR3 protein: CASRRGVYEQYF; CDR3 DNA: TGCGCCAGCAGACGGGGGGTTTACGAGCAGTACTTC
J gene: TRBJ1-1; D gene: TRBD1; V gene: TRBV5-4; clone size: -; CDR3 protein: CASSSRDRGNTEAFF; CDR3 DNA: TGTGCCAGCAGCTCCAGGGACAGGGGGAACACTGAAGCTTTCTTT
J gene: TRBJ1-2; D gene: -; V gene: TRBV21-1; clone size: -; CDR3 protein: CASSPSGQALSKCYGYTF; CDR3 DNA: TGTGCCAGCAGCCCCAGCGGGCAGGCCCTTTCCAAATGCTATGGCTACACCTTC
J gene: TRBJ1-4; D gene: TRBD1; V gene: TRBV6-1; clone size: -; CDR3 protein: CASSEPGQGWSEKLFF; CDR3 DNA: TGTGCCAGCAGTGAGCCGGGACAGGGATGGAGTGAAAAACTGTTTTTT